Listed here are 21 T cell receptor beta chains from one sample, sequenced in a study of T cell repertoires in cytomegalovirus infection. Their specific antigens are unknown. One entry per CDR3 protein, called by TCRdb with MiXCR from the reads. The data contain roughly 990,000 distinct CDR3 sequences, approximately 32% of them singletons. The starting material was cultured CD8+ T cells from PBMCs, obtained from culture after CMV antigen stimulation. The origin of the receptors is a human donor in good health (CMV status not recorded). Some clones in this sample may be carry-over from other donors' samples.

Written as DNA, the CDR3 is TGCGCCAGCAGCCAAGGGAGCTCGCGGACCTACGAGCAGTACTTC. As protein: CASSQGSSRTYEQYF. The chain recombines TRBV4-1 with TRBJ2-7, with D unresolved. Germline V gene sequence: CDR1 MGHRA, CDR2 YSYEKL. Trimming left V 1 base short and J 2 bases short, with 12 bases between. The CDR3 spans 15 residues.

The chain employs TRBV4-1 and TRBJ2-2, with unresolved D. Trimming shortened V by 0 bases and J by 14 bases, and 16 bases separated the two germline ends. Per germline, CDR1 MGHRA and CDR2 YSYEKL. The CDR3 is made up of 14 amino acids. The CDR3 DNA reads as TGCGCCAGCAGCCAAGAGGATTGGACCGACGTACTGTTTTTT. Its translation: CASSQEDWTDVLFF.

This clonotype was observed many times. The gene calls are TRBV7-6 and TRBJ2-5; a possible D gene is TRBD1 (5 bases). The CDR3 extends over 14 amino acids. V was cut by 2 bases and J by 5 bases, with 12 bases left in between. Germline V CDR1 and CDR2: SGHVS, FNYEAQ. CDR3 sequence (DNA): TGTGCCAGCAGCTTACGACTGGGGCGGGAGACCCAGTACTTC. This encodes CASSLRLGRETQYF.

The DNA of the CDR3 is TGTGCCAGCAGCTTGGGACAGGAAGGCACTGAAGCTTTCTTT. Amino acid sequence: CASSLGQEGTEAFF. The V call is TRBV5-5, the J call TRBJ1-1; possibly TRBD1 for D (6 bases). CDR1 and CDR2 from the germline V gene are SGHKS and YYEKEE (reference sequence). The CDR3 is 14 residues long. V shed 0 bases and J shed 4 bases, with 10 bases lying between them.

Of note for this clonotype: A much larger clone differs by one base, so this may be a read error. The chain uses TRBV6-6 and TRBJ2-2, with 14 positions matching TRBD2. This CDR3 is built from 17 residues. Germline V gene lookup returns CDR1 MNHNY and CDR2 SVGAGI (reference sequence). CDR3: CARSQTSGGAGTGELFF. DNA for the CDR3: TGTGCCCGCAGTCAGACTAGCGGGGGGGCGGGCACCGGGGAGCTGTTTTTT.

This clonotype was found many times. The rearrangement uses TRBV12-3 or TRBV12-4 and TRBJ1-2; TRBD1 might be the D (6 bases). V was pared by 3 bases and J by 6 bases, with 11 bases between. CDR3 size: 13 residues. CDR3 coding DNA: TGTGCCAGCAGTTTTGGCGGACAGAATGGCTACACCTTC. As protein: CASSFGGQNGYTF.

This clonotype was detected only a few times. The V gene is TRBV12-3 or TRBV12-4, the J gene TRBJ1-1; 8 positions agree with TRBD1. Germline trimming cut 7 bases from V and 5 bases from J; bases unmatched to any gene: 6. This CDR3 comprises 13 residues. The CDR3 sequence is CASTATGGTEAFF. CDR3 in DNA: TGTGCCAGCACCGCTACAGGGGGGACTGAAGCTTTCTTT.

The sample holds a few counts of this clonotype. This chain links TRBV19 with TRBJ1-1, with 9 positions matching TRBD1. CDR1 and CDR2 from the germline V gene are LNHDA and SQIVND (reference sequence). CDR3 length: 11 amino acids. V lost 8 bases and J lost 7; bases outside the gene matches: 2. As DNA, the CDR3 is TGTGCCAGTGGGGACAGGGATGAAGCTTTCTTT. Its translation: CASGDRDEAFF.

Only a few counts were recorded for this clonotype. This sequence joins TRBV19 and TRBJ1-5; the D is unclear. The ends were cut back, 0 bases at V and 2 bases at J, with 8 bases in the middle. This CDR3 is built from 15 residues. Germline V lookup: CDR1 LNHDA, CDR2 SQIVND (reference sequence). The CDR3 region has the DNA TGTGCCAGTAGTATAGATCGAAGTGGCAATCAGCCCCAGCATTTT. The encoded protein is CASSIDRSGNQPQHF.

The sample holds a few counts of this clonotype. The chain has TRBV29-1 and TRBJ1-5; D uncertain. V shed 4 bases and J shed 0 bases, with 13 bases lying between them. The CDR3 covers 15 residues. CDR1 and CDR2 from the germline V gene are SQVTM and ANQGSEA. Here the CDR3 DNA reads TGCAGCGTTGCAGGTTCAAGCAATAGCAATCAGCCCCAGCATTTT. Protein sequence: CSVAGSSNSNQPQHF. The whole variable domain, filled in from reference TRBV29-1 and TRBJ1-5, reads SAVISQKPSRDICQRGTSLTIQCQVDSQVTMMFWYRQQPGQSLTLIATANQGSEATYESGFVIDKFPISRPNLTFSTLTVSNMSPEDSSIYLCSVAGSSNSNQPQHFGDGTRLSIL.

The genes are TRBV12-3 or TRBV12-4 and TRBJ1-5, with a weak D call TRBD1 (5 bases). The CDR3 has 19 residues. V was pared by 1 base and J by 0 bases, with 19 bases between. The chain's CDR3 is CASSLGDPGVTLSNQPQHF. As DNA, the CDR3 is TGTGCCAGCAGTTTAGGCGACCCGGGGGTTACCCTTAGCAATCAGCCCCAGCATTTT.

This clonotype was counted between two and nine times. The V and J genes are TRBV7-9 and TRBJ2-7, with 8 nucleotides matching TRBD1. The CDR3 extends over 16 amino acids. Germline values: CDR1 SEHNR, CDR2 FQNEAQ (reference sequence). J was trimmed by 7 bases and V by 4 bases; bases with no gene match: 15. In DNA form, the CDR3 reads TGTGCCAGCAGCTACGGGACAGGCATTAGATGGGGGGAGCAGTACTTC. The encoded protein is CASSYGTGIRWGEQYF.

This clonotype showed up just a few times. The chain has TRBV6-2 or TRBV6-3 and TRBJ1-1; TRBD1 might be the D (6 bases). Trimming shortened V by 6 bases and J by 2 bases, and 16 bases separated the two germline ends. This CDR3 spans 15 amino acids. CDR1 is MNHEY, CDR2 SVGEGT, per germline. The DNA of the CDR3 is TGTGCCAGCAGCTTCCCCGGACAGATCAACACTGAAGCTTTCTTT. Translating gives CASSFPGQINTEAFF.

V and J are TRBV7-6 and TRBJ2-1, with a weak D call TRBD2 (6 bases). Trimming took 1 base from V and 4 from J, leaving 17 bases between them. The CDR3 has 17 residues. Germline values: CDR1 SGHVS, CDR2 FNYEAQ. Written as DNA, the CDR3 is TGTGCCAGCAGCTTAGGCGGGGCGCCTCCGGTTTACAATGAGCAGTTCTTC. This gives the protein CASSLGGAPPVYNEQFF.

This rearrangement joins TRBV7-6 to TRBJ2-7, with TRBD1 matching over 7 bases. The J segment lost 6 bases and the V segment lost 5 bases, leaving 7 bases of the junction unmatched. The CDR3 runs 13 residues. The germline gives CDR1 SGHVS, CDR2 FNYEAQ. CDR3 nucleotide sequence: TGTGCCAGCAGCGCCCTGACAGGGTCCGAGCAGTACGTC. This encodes CASSALTGSEQYV.

This clonotype was counted a few times. The J gene is TRBJ2-7, the V gene TRBV4-1; maybe TRBD1 (5 bases). The germline V gene has CDR1 MGHRA and CDR2 YSYEKL. V was cut by 0 bases and J by 3 bases, with 12 bases left in between. The CDR3 totals 15 residues. CDR3 bases: TGCGCCAGCAGCCAAGATCCGGCAGGGTTCTACGAGCAGTACTTC. It translates to CASSQDPAGFYEQYF.

The rearrangement links TRBV6-6 to TRBJ2-1, with D unclear. Per germline, CDR1 MNHNY and CDR2 SVGAGI (reference sequence). This CDR3 has 15 amino acids. With 5 bases removed from V and 1 base from J, the gap between germline ends came to 12 bases. For the CDR3, the DNA is TGTGCCAGCAGTGACGGAGTATATTCCTACAATGAGCAGTTCTTC. Protein: CASSDGVYSYNEQFF.

This rearrangement joins TRBV11-3 to TRBJ2-1, with 9 bases fitting TRBD2. V shed 0 bases, J shed 14 bases, and the junction held 17 bases outside the gene matches. The CDR3 spans 17 residues. Germline V gene sequence: CDR1 SGHNT, CDR2 YENEEA. The CDR3 protein is CASSLDFGAGLAGSKFF. In DNA, the CDR3 is TGTGCCAGCAGCTTAGATTTCGGGGCGGGTCTAGCGGGATCGAAGTTCTTC.

This chain uses TRBV6-7 with TRBJ2-3; D gene ambiguous. TRBV6-7 is flagged as an ORF with uncertain function. The germline V and J ends were trimmed by 7 bases and 0 bases, with 14 bases remaining between them. The CDR3 runs to 15 residues. CDR3 bases: TGTGCCAGCAACCTCGGACCAGCTAGCACAGATACGCAGTATTTT. It translates to CASNLGPASTDTQYF.

This clonotype turned up a few times. The V gene is TRBV14, the J gene TRBJ1-2; D is uncertain. This CDR3 is 15 amino acids long. Germline-derived CDR1 and CDR2 are SGHDN and FVKESK. Between the trimmed V and J ends, which lost 3 bases and 2 bases, there was a span of 13 bases. The chain's CDR3 is CASSHHGDLNYGYTF. The CDR3 bases are TGTGCCAGCAGCCATCACGGAGACCTAAACTATGGCTACACCTTC.

This sequence joins TRBV2 and TRBJ2-3; D might be TRBD1 or TRBD2, each matching 6 bases. CDR1 is SNHLY, CDR2 FYNNEI, per germline. Trimming shortened V by 6 bases and J by 0 bases, and 13 bases separated the two germline ends. The CDR3 contains 15 residues. The chain's CDR3 is CASSPTGRSTDTQYF. CDR3 nucleotide sequence: TGTGCCAGCAGCCCTACAGGGAGGAGCACAGATACGCAGTATTTT. Full variable domain (missing parts from reference TRBV2 and TRBJ2-3): EPEVTQTPSHQVTQMGQEVILRCVPISNHLYFYWYRQILGQKVEFLVSFYNNEISEKSEIFDDQFSVERPDGSNFTLKIRSTKLEDSAMYFCASSPTGRSTDTQYFGPGTRLTVL.